Below are 15 T cell receptor beta chains sequenced from a single sample in a study of Graves' ophthalmopathy and Graves' hyperthyroidism. Amplified TCR beta CDR3 regions were obtained using RNA transcripts as template. Amplification began with first-round RT-PCR using HTBI primers, then second-round multiplex PCR was performed. Each CDR3 protein gets one entry after TCRdb re-called the multiplex PCR reads with MiXCR. Among 400,000 or so distinct CDR3 sequences listed, 15% were seen once. Sequencing used peripheral blood. These receptors all come from a woman younger than 35 with stable Graves' hyperthyroidism.

Note on this clonotype: A much larger clone lies one base from this, so it may be a read error. This chain connects TRBV7-3 to TRBJ1-1, with a tentative D call TRBD1 (6 bases). The CDR3 has 14 residues. Germline CDR1 and CDR2: SGHTA and FQGTGA. The CDR3 is CASRLDSANTEAFF. For the CDR3, the DNA is TGTGCCAGCCGCTTGGACAGTGCGAACACTGAAGCTTTCTTT.

V and J are TRBV15 and TRBJ2-4, with 11 bases lining up with TRBD2. CDR3 size: 18 residues. Germline trimming cut 1 base from V and 0 bases from J; bases unmatched to any gene: 5. The V gene's germline CDR1 is LNHNV and CDR2 YYDKDF (reference sequence). The CDR3, as DNA: TGTGCCACCAGCAGAGCCCCGGGACTAGCGGAAGCCAAAAACATTCAGTACTTC. Translated: CATSRAPGLAEAKNIQYF.

This clonotype occurred many times. V usage is TRBV11-1 and J usage is TRBJ1-2; TRBD1 might be the D (6 bases). The CDR3 extends over 19 amino acids. V was pared by 5 bases and J by 3 bases, with 28 bases between. Germline-derived CDR1 and CDR2 are SGHAT and FQDESV (reference sequence). The CDR3 sequence is CASSILVGTRTTMDYGYTF. CDR3 DNA sequence: TGTGCCAGCAGCATTCTGGTGGGGACACGGACAACAATGGACTATGGCTACACCTTC. Supplemented by reference TRBV11-1 and TRBJ1-2, the full variable domain reads EAEVAQSPRYKITEKSQAVAFWCDPISGHATLYWYRQILGQGPELLVQFQDESVVDDSQLPKDRFSAERLKGVDSTLKIQPAELGDSAMYLCASSILVGTRTTMDYGYTFGSGTRLTVV.

This clonotype was counted many times. This chain connects TRBV7-2 to TRBJ1-6; D uncertain. This CDR3 is 15 amino acids long. Germline loops: CDR1 SGHTA, CDR2 FQGNSA. The V end lost 1 base, the J end lost 10 bases, and 14 bases lay between the germline ends. The CDR3 region is CASSLVRGPRSPLHF. The CDR3 region has the DNA TGTGCCAGCAGCTTAGTGAGAGGGCCCAGGTCACCCCTCCACTTT.

In its sample, this clonotype was seen many times. The chain recombines TRBV7-9 with TRBJ2-7, with D perhaps TRBD1 or TRBD2 (5 bases each). Germline V gene lookup returns CDR1 SEHNR and CDR2 FQNEAQ (reference sequence). V shed 5 bases and J shed 2 bases, with 13 bases lying between them. This CDR3 region has 14 residues. CDR3 DNA sequence: TGTGCCAGCAGCGTTACCGGGACGGCCTACGAGCAGTACTTC. Its translation is CASSVTGTAYEQYF.

This clonotype was picked up many times. In DNA form, the CDR3 reads TGCAGTGCTCGGCCTCCGGGACAGGGACTATACGAGCAGTACTTC. Amino acid sequence: CSARPPGQGLYEQYF. The rearrangement uses TRBV20-1 and TRBJ2-7; TRBD1 agrees at 9 bases. There are 15 residues in the CDR3. J lost 4 bases, V lost 5 bases, and 12 bases had no gene match. Germline-derived CDR1 and CDR2 are DFQATT and SNEGSKA (reference sequence).

This clonotype was seen many times. J is TRBJ2-5 and V is TRBV20-1; D is undetermined. This CDR3 contains 14 residues. Germline V gene lookup returns CDR1 DFQATT and CDR2 SNEGSKA (reference sequence). CDR3 sequence: CSGLSGSHQETQYF. The DNA for the CDR3 is TGCAGCGGCTTGTCGGGCAGCCACCAAGAGACCCAGTACTTC.

At least ten counts were recorded for this clonotype. An end of the junction does not agree with germline; a read error may underlie this. The chain employs TRBV5-1 and TRBJ1-5; D uncertain. Looked up from germline, CDR1 is SGHRS and CDR2 is YFSETQ. This CDR3 is built from 15 residues. CDR3 loop: CASSLTDPSDQPQHF. The CDR3 DNA sequence: TGCGCCAGCAGCTTGACAGATCCTAGCGATCAGCCCCAGCATTTT. The full variable domain, its missing parts supplied by reference TRBV5-1 and TRBJ1-5, is KAGVTQTPRYLIKTRGQQVTLSCSPISGHRSVSWYQQTPGQGLQFLFEYFSETQRNKGNFPGRFSGRQFSNSRSEMNVSTLELGDSALYLCASSLTDPSDQPQHFGDGTRLSIL.

This clonotype was counted many times. CDR3 sequence: CASSLGWGDLSTEAFF. The CDR3 DNA sequence: TGTGCCAGCAGCTTAGGGTGGGGAGACCTGAGCACTGAAGCTTTCTTT. The rearrangement uses TRBV11-3 and TRBJ1-1; D gene ambiguous. Germline loops: CDR1 SGHNT, CDR2 YENEEA. Trimming cost V 1 base and J 4 bases, with 16 bases left between them. This CDR3 spans 16 amino acids. The full variable domain, rest sourced from reference TRBV11-3 and TRBJ1-1, is EAGVVQSPRYKIIEKKQPVAFWCNPISGHNTLYWYLQNLGQGPELLIRYENEEAVDDSQLPKDRFSAERLKGVDSTLKIQPAELGDSAVYLCASSLGWGDLSTEAFFGQGTRLTVV.

This clonotype was picked up many times. This sequence joins TRBV7-2 and TRBJ1-2; no clear D gene. This CDR3 has 12 residues. V was clipped by 5 bases and J by 6 bases, with 10 bases between them. Germline assignment: CDR1 SGHTA and CDR2 FQGNSA. DNA for the CDR3: TGTGCCAGCAGCCCCCGATCCCATGGCTACACCTTC. Translated: CASSPRSHGYTF. Complete variable domain (other parts from reference TRBV7-2 and TRBJ1-2): GAGVSQSPSNKVTEKGKDVELRCDPISGHTALYWYRQSLGQGLEFLIYFQGNSAPDKSGLPSDRFSAERTGGSVSTLTIQRTQQEDSAVYLCASSPRSHGYTFGSGTRLTVV.

A single count supports this clonotype. The chain links TRBV6-5 to TRBJ1-1; 7 bases map to TRBD1. Germline V CDR1 and CDR2: MNHEY, SVGAGI. With V trimmed by 6 bases and J by 6 bases, 13 bases remained unmatched. The CDR3 extends over 15 amino acids. The CDR3 DNA reads TGTGCCAGCAGCTACAGACAGGGTGTGAGGCCTGAAGCTTTCTTT. Translating gives CASSYRQGVRPEAFF.

This clonotype has at least ten counts. The V call is TRBV29-1, the J call TRBJ2-5, with 13 bases lining up with TRBD2. V gave up 6 bases and J gave up 3 bases; unmatched junction bases: 4. Germline assignment: CDR1 SQVTM and CDR2 ANQGSEA. This CDR3 has 14 amino acids. CDR3 in amino acids: CSVAGLAGKETQYF. As DNA, the CDR3 is TGCAGCGTCGCGGGACTAGCGGGGAAAGAGACCCAGTACTTC.

This chain joins TRBV4-2 and TRBJ1-5; D remains unclear. The V and J ends lost 1 base and 6 bases respectively, with 7 bases between them. Germline lookup yields CDR1 LGHNA and CDR2 YNFKEQ. This CDR3 comprises 13 residues. The CDR3 is CASSQGHGQPQHF. The CDR3 DNA follows: TGTGCCAGCAGCCAAGGGCATGGTCAGCCCCAGCATTTT.

This clonotype was counted ten times or more. V and J are TRBV20-1 and TRBJ2-5; 9 positions agree with TRBD2. There are 13 residues in the CDR3. J lost 4 bases, V lost 4 bases, and 4 bases had no gene match. Germline V CDR1 and CDR2: DFQATT, SNEGSKA (reference sequence). CDR3 amino acids: CSATRTSAETQYF. CDR3 sequence (DNA): TGCAGTGCTACCAGGACTAGCGCAGAGACCCAGTACTTC.

This clonotype has a count of ten or more. V usage is TRBV12-3 or TRBV12-4 and J usage is TRBJ2-2; TRBD2 matches 9 bases. This CDR3 is built from 17 residues. V shed 5 bases and J 3 bases; nucleotides not matched to a gene: 10. The CDR3 is CASSQSSGGRDTGELFF. The CDR3 DNA is TGTGCCAGCAGTCAAAGTAGCGGGGGAAGGGACACCGGGGAGCTGTTTTTT.